This T cell receptor (beta chain) stems from a study of T cell clones after liver transplantation (dated 2019 in TCRdb). Concerning the study at large: ITN030ST, the source of the samples, was a randomized trial that attempted immunosuppression withdrawal within 2 years of liver transplantation. Blood samples were collected pre-transplant, pre-randomization before withdrawal, and post-randomization after either complete withdrawal or failed withdrawal. Subjects received no induction therapy and standard immunosuppression until randomization at 12-24 months post-transplant. Tolerance meant complete immunosuppression withdrawal for at least one year without liver enzymes rising beyond twice the upper limit of normal. Third party-reactive TCRbeta sequences from pre-transplant MLRs were also identified as an antigen-independent comparator for donor-reactive sequences. A cohort of 8 liver transplant recipients was studied, of whom 3 were classified as tolerant and 5 as non-tolerant. Three of the eight recipients were HCV-positive; the others were transplanted for non-autoimmune, non-viral indications. After a pre-transplant mixed lymphocyte reaction, TCRbeta sequencing was used to pinpoint donor-reactive T cell clones, which were subsequently tracked in post-transplant blood.

In the case of this clone: Its cognate antigen has yet to be identified. No per-base quality is available; no much larger clone lies one base away.

Reading the label with the study, this specimen's time point is: pre-transplant. Thawed unstimulated PBMCs were stained for CD3, CD4 and CD8 and FACS-sorted into CD3+CD4+ and CD3+CD8+ populations. Randomization to immunosuppression withdrawal applied to every one of the 8 studied subjects. The Qiagen DNeasy Blood and Tissue Kit was used for genomic DNA isolation. CDR1 and CDR2 (LNHDA, SQIVND) derive from the germline V gene (reference sequence). Its CDR3 holds 19 amino acids, cysteine through phenylalanine. The read is trimmed to its CDR3 DNA, 57 bases read in frame from base 1. Relative to germline, V is missing 3 bases and J is missing 0 bases, with 9 bases of the junction outside any gene match. Findings and caveats that apply to the study as a whole: Because allograft tissue specimens were not available, migration of donor-reactive T cells into the graft, rather than deletion, may have occurred. A significant post-transplant decrease in circulating donor-reactive CD4 TCRbeta sequences was observed in 5 of 8 subjects, irrespective of tolerance or HCV status. A greater decline was seen for donor-reactive sequences than for third party-reactive sequences, suggesting partial antigen-specific deletion unrelated to withdrawal success. When repertoire turnover was taken into account, detection of donor-reactive sequences was significantly reduced in 7 of 8 subjects for CD4 and in 8 of 8 subjects for CD8. Because of small, heterogeneous patient numbers and non-standardized post-transplant time points, the conclusions were only preliminary. In a couple of subjects, low numbers of available donor cells limited the measurable donor-reactive repertoire.

Frozen genomic DNA underwent high-throughput TCRbeta CDR3 sequencing by immunoSEQ, including PCR amplification, mapping, bias correction and internal controls. In the authors' own workflow: Productive rearrangements were kept, and unique TCRbeta sequences were defined by CDR3 nucleotide sequence plus V and J gene. For classification of a sequence as donor-reactive, at least 5-fold expansion in CFSE-low cells relative to unstimulated pre-transplant cells and a frequency of at least 0.01% were required. Minimum frequency thresholds were set for each subject based on the unstimulated sample with the lowest template count, ensuring at least 90% detection power. Repertoire turnover was measured by Jensen-Shannon divergence between the top 1000 TCRbeta sequences post- and pre-transplant. Two-sided Fisher's exact tests were used to test for changes in the detection of donor-reactive sequences. The immuneACCESS repertoire file appears here via TCRdb, limited to in-frame rearrangements. These files lack a portion of the clones; in checked studies, under half of the deficit traces to unresolved V genes, and the cause of the others is not known. V, J and clone size are taken as reported in that table, and D and trimming were inferred from the DNA itself. The sample has roughly 97,000 clones on record, 75% to 90% of them singletons. 0.8% to 1% of the sample belongs to the ten largest clones.

The sequences come from CD4+ T cells from blood, collected before liver transplant. This receptor chain uses TRBV19 and TRBJ1-4; 11 bases in the middle match TRBD1. This clonotype originated in a human donor who received a liver transplant. The base sequence is TGTGCCAGTAGTATTGGGGACAGGGGGTTTTTCTCAACTAATGAAAAACTGTTTTTT. This translates into CASSIGDRGFFSTNEKLFF.